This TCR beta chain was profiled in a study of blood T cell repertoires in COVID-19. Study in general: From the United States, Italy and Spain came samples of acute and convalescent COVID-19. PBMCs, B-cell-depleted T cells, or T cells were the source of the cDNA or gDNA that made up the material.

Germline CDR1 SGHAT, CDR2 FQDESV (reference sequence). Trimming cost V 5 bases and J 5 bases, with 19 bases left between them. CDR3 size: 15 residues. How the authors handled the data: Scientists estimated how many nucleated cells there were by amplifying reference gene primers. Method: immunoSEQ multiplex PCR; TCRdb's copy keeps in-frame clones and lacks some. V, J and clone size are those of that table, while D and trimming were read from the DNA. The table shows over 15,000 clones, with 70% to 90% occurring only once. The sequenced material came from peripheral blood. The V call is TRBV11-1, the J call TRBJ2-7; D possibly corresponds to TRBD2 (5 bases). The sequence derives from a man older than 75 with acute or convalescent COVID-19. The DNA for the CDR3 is TGTGCCAGCAGCCCAGACCCGGGAATAAGCGACGAGCAGTACTTC. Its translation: CASSPDPGISDEQYF.